The 6 T cell receptor beta chains presented below share a single source sample, sequenced in a study of OX40 agonist ivuxolimab in advanced cancers. The data were produced by immunoSEQ multiplex PCR, yet TCRdb's version contains in-frame clones alone and is incomplete. The repertoire has around 77,000 clones, 78% of them found once; the top ten carry approximately 5%. The material was CD4+ or CD8+ T cells sorted from blood, obtained in a trial of the OX40 agonist ivuxolimab. The receptors were sampled from an adult with an advanced solid tumor such as melanoma, head and neck, liver or kidney cancer.

The V gene is TRBV25-1, the J gene TRBJ2-7; 7 bases line up with TRBD1. Germline V gives CDR1 MGHDK, CDR2 SYGVNS. There are 15 residues in the CDR3. V was pared by 2 bases and J by 7 bases, with 11 bases of the junction left unmatched. The CDR3 spells CASSELRGRGNEQYF. The CDR3, as DNA: TGTGCCAGCAGTGAACTTCGGGGCAGGGGGAATGAGCAGTACTTC.

The chain links TRBV7-9 to TRBJ1-4; possible D gene TRBD1, 6 bases. Germline V gene sequence: CDR1 SEHNR, CDR2 FQNEAQ (reference sequence). The V end lost 1 base, the J end lost 6 bases, and 12 bases lay between the germline ends. This CDR3 has 15 residues. CDR3 nucleotide sequence: TGTGCCAGCAGCTTAGTGCGGGGGCGCGATGAAAAACTGTTTTTT. This gives the protein CASSLVRGRDEKLFF.

This clone was detected a few times. This chain uses TRBV29-1 with TRBJ2-2; the D gene could be TRBD1 or TRBD2 (6 bases each). This CDR3 contains 13 residues. Looked up from germline, CDR1 is SQVTM and CDR2 is ANQGSEA. V gave up 4 bases and J gave up 6 bases, with 12 bases separating them. The CDR3 DNA sequence: TGCAGCGTTGGGAGGGGGGCGGCCGGGGAGCTGTTTTTT. It encodes CSVGRGAAGELFF.

The chain is built from TRBV6-1 and TRBJ1-2; D gene unclear. This CDR3 is built from 14 residues. Germline V gene sequence: CDR1 MNHNS, CDR2 SASEGT. Trimming pared 3 bases from V and 6 bases from J, leaving 14 bases between. The CDR3 spells CASSEALASDGYTF. The CDR3 coding sequence is TGTGCCAGCAGTGAGGCCCTAGCAAGCGATGGCTACACCTTC.

The chain combines TRBV5-4 with TRBJ2-2, with TRBD2 matching 7 bases. V lost 6 bases and J lost 4; bases outside the gene matches: 12. The CDR3 is 16 residues long. Germline CDR1 SGHNT, CDR2 YYREEE (reference sequence). The CDR3: CASTESTKRGTGELFF. The CDR3 nucleotides read TGTGCCAGCACCGAATCTACCAAGCGGGGCACCGGGGAGCTGTTTTTT.

The J gene is TRBJ1-3, the V gene TRBV6-5; TRBD1 matches 7 bases. Germline V lookup: CDR1 MNHEY, CDR2 SVGAGI. The V gene end was trimmed by 4 bases and the J gene end by 4 bases; junction bases not matched to a gene: 7. The CDR3 loop spans 15 amino acids. This CDR3 is CASSSPGGYGNTIYF. CDR3 sequence (DNA): TGTGCCAGCAGTTCCCCAGGGGGGTACGGAAACACCATATATTTT.